This entry features one T cell receptor (beta chain) sequence. This specimen belongs to a study of blood T cell repertoires in COVID-19. Germline CDR1 reads MNHEY; CDR2 reads SMNVEV (reference sequence). The CDR3 is made up of 14 amino acids. Trimming removed 4 bases from V and 3 bases from J; junction bases left unmatched: 2. Authors' processing steps: Estimation of nucleated cell counts was performed using reference gene primer amplification. The protocol was immunoSEQ multiplex PCR, while the TCRdb copy is restricted to in-frame clones and leaves out a portion. The V and J calls and clone size are taken from that table; D and trimming were inferred from the DNA. The repertoire consists of roughly 200,000 clones, with around 88% occurring once and the leading ten covering around 8.6%. The study assigned cohorts using participant-reported clinical history.

Sequenced material: PBMCs or T cells enriched from blood (not recorded which). The chain couples TRBV27 to TRBJ2-7, with 11 bases identical to TRBD1. The TCR sequence derives from a woman in her 30s who had recovered from COVID-19. CDR3 protein: CASSWGQGDYEQYF. Here the CDR3 DNA reads TGTGCCAGCAGTTGGGGACAGGGGGACTACGAGCAGTACTTC.